The 8 T cell receptor beta chains in this list originate from one sample, sequenced in a study of blood T cells in healthy people across ages. Alongside a J-beta primer mix, a sample-barcoded 5' primer served in a second PCR lasting roughly 7 to 11 cycles. TCRdb reprocessed the 5' RACE reads with MiXCR, giving one entry per CDR3 protein. The sample carries 1.5 million to 2 million distinct CDR3 sequences, 25% to 30% recorded once. The specimen was blood. Source of these receptors: a woman between 25 and 40 years old in good health.

This clonotype was counted between two and nine times. This chain connects TRBV12-5 to TRBJ2-7; TRBD2 might be the D (5 bases). Germline CDR1 LGHNT, CDR2 FRNRAP. The V end lost 4 bases, the J end lost 2 bases, and 9 bases lay between the germline ends. The CDR3 length is 13 residues. Here the CDR3 reads CASGSSGAYEQYF. CDR3 nucleotides: TGTGCTAGTGGTTCGTCCGGGGCCTACGAGCAGTACTTC.

Of note for this clonotype: A much more abundant neighbour one base away suggests this may be a read error. The chain carries TRBV20-1 and TRBJ2-1; 10 nucleotides agree with TRBD2. In germline, CDR1 is DFQATT, CDR2 SNEGSKA (reference sequence). This CDR3 is built from 13 residues. J was trimmed by 6 bases and V by 5 bases; bases with no gene match: 4. In nucleotides, the CDR3 is TGCAGTGCTTGGCTAGCGGGAGTCAATGAGCAGTTCTTC. It encodes CSAWLAGVNEQFF.

The rearrangement joins TRBV2 to TRBJ1-5; D uncertain. CDR3 length equals 13 residues. V lost 7 bases to trimming and J lost 5 bases, with 12 bases between them. Germline V gives CDR1 SNHLY, CDR2 FYNNEI. CDR3 sequence: CASKKRVDQPQHF. CDR3 sequence (DNA): TGTGCCAGCAAGAAGAGGGTGGATCAGCCCCAGCATTTT.

This chain joins TRBV20-1 and TRBJ2-1; D possibly corresponds to TRBD2 (5 bases). CDR3 size: 14 residues. With 0 bases removed from V and 7 bases from J, the gap between germline ends came to 13 bases. The germline V gene has CDR1 DFQATT and CDR2 SNEGSKA (reference sequence). The CDR3 loop reads CSARDALAENEQFF. The CDR3 coding sequence is TGCAGTGCTAGAGATGCGCTAGCAGAAAATGAGCAGTTCTTC.

The V gene is TRBV6-4, the J gene TRBJ1-5, with D maybe TRBD1 (5 bases). Trimming pared 4 bases from V and 6 bases from J, leaving 10 bases between. There are 13 residues in the CDR3. Germline V gene lookup returns CDR1 MRHNA and CDR2 SNTAGT. The CDR3 bases are TGTGCCAGCAGTGCCGGGGCTGGTCAGCCCCAGCATTTT. It is translated as CASSAGAGQPQHF.

This clonotype has a count of ten or more. The chain links TRBV3-1 to TRBJ1-2; the match to TRBD1 covers 8 bases. V dropped 3 bases and J dropped 4; count of bases not matched to a gene: 1. The CDR3 has 13 residues. Germline V lookup: CDR1 LGHDT, CDR2 YNNKEL (reference sequence). CDR3 protein: CASSQTGVYGYTF. CDR3 coding DNA: TGTGCCAGCAGCCAGACAGGGGTCTATGGCTACACCTTC.

This clonotype has at least ten counts. The rearrangement joins TRBV12-3 or TRBV12-4 to TRBJ2-3; 8 bases map to TRBD2. The CDR3 is 14 amino acids. V lost 1 base, J lost 4 bases, and 1 base stayed unmatched. The DNA for the CDR3 is TGTGCCAGCAGTTTAGGAGCGGGAGCAGATACGCAGTATTTT. Amino acid sequence: CASSLGAGADTQYF.

This clonotype came up many times. This rearrangement joins TRBV6-5 to TRBJ2-1; 9 nucleotides line up with TRBD1. CDR1 and CDR2 (germline): MNHEY, SVGAGI. The CDR3 runs to 16 residues. Trimming removed 2 bases from V and 1 base from J; junction bases left unmatched: 3. CDR3: CASSYGGTGSYNEQFF. The CDR3 DNA is TGTGCCAGCAGTTACGGGGGGACAGGGTCCTACAATGAGCAGTTCTTC.